This T cell receptor (beta chain) originates from a study of cytomegalovirus exposure and HLA in healthy donors. CDR3 length: 14 residues. With 3 bases clipped from V and 4 bases from J, the junction kept 8 bases outside the gene matches. CDR1 and CDR2 from the germline V gene are GTSNPN and SVGIG (reference sequence). The PCR was carried out with 60 Vbeta primers and 13 Jbeta primers. Repertoires were generated with immunoSEQ multiplex PCR, while TCRdb's copy carries only in-frame clones and drops some. The table shows 130,000 to 150,000 clones, with 70% to 80% occurring only once. Regarding the study as a whole: Later genetic work tied a missense DCLRE1C variant to beta-chain V and J trimming. Reports showed the classifier diagnosing cytomegalovirus status with high specificity and sensitivity.

Regarding this clone: Its target is not known.

Sequenced input: PBMCs. The chain couples TRBV30 to TRBJ1-2, with 7 positions matching TRBD1. The clonotype comes from a female donor in good health and CMV-seronegative. DNA for the CDR3: TGTGCCTGGAGGCGGGACAGCTCCTTCTATGGCTACACCTTC. This translates into CAWRRDSSFYGYTF.